This TCR beta chain was obtained from a study of OX40 agonist ivuxolimab in advanced cancers. Study details: Among those treated, three patients had partial responses, one with hepatocellular carcinoma and two with cutaneous melanoma. Findings of the study overall: Which antigen the expanded peripheral T cells recognized is unknown.

In regard to this clone: What it binds is not known.

V lost 6 bases and J 5 bases, leaving 19 bases between the germline ends. This CDR3 has 15 amino acids. Germline CDR1 MNHEY, CDR2 SVGAGI. The repertoire was sequenced with immunoSEQ multiplex PCR; TCRdb's copy has only in-frame clones and lacks some. The table has around 60,000 clones, 91% seen once. This receptor was identified in an adult with an advanced solid tumor such as melanoma, head and neck, liver or kidney cancer. The chain recombines TRBV6-5 with TRBJ1-2, with a possible D match to TRBD1 (5 bases). The starting material was CD4+ or CD8+ T cells sorted from blood, obtained in a trial of the OX40 agonist ivuxolimab. The CDR3 DNA reads TGTGCCAGCAGCCCACAGGCCAGTGGTGGGTATGGCTACACCTTC. It codes for CASSPQASGGYGYTF.